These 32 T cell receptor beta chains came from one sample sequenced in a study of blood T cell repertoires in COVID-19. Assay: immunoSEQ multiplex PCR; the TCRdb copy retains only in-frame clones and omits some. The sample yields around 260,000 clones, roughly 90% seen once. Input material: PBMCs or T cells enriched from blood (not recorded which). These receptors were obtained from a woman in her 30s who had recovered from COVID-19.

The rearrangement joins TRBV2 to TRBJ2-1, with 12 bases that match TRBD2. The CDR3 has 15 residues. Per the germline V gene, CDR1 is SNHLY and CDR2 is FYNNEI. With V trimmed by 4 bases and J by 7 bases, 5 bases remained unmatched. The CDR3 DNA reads TGTGCCAGCAGTGCGCTAGCGGGAGGGCCAAATGAGCAGTTCTTC. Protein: CASSALAGGPNEQFF.

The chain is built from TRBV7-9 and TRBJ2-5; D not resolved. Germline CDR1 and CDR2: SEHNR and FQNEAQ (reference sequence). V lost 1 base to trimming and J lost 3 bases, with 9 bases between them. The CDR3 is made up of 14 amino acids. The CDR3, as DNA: TGTGCCAGCAGCTTAGTTGCGGAAAAAGAGACCCAGTACTTC. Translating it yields CASSLVAEKETQYF.

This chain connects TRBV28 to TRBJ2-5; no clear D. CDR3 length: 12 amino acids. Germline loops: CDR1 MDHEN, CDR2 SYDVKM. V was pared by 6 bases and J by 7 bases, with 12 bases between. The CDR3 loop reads CASSPIAGTQYF. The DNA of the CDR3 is TGTGCCAGCAGCCCAATCGCAGGGACCCAGTACTTC. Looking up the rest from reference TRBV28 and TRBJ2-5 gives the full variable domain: DVKVTQSSRYLVKRTGEKVFLECVQDMDHENMFWYRQDPGLGLRLIYFSYDVKMKEKGDIPEGYSVSREKKERFSLILESASTNQTSMYLCASSPIAGTQYFGPGTRLLVL.

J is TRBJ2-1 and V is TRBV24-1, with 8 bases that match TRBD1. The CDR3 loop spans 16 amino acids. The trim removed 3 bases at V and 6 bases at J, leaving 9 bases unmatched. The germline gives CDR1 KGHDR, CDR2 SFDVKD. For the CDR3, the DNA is TGTGCCACCAGTGATACCTCCCGGGACAGGTTCAATGAGCAGTTCTTC. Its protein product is CATSDTSRDRFNEQFF.

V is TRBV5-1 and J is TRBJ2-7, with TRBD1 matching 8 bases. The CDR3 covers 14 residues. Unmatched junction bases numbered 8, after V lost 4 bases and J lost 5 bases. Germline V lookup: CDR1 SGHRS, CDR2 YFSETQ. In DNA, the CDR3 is TGCGCCAGCAGCAAGACAGGGGTAGCGAACGAGCAGTACTTC. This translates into CASSKTGVANEQYF.

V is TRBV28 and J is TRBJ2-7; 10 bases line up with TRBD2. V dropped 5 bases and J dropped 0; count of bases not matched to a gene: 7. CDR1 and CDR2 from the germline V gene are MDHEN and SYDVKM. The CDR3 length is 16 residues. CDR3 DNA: TGTGCCAGCAGTAATAGCGGGAGGACCATCTCCTACGAGCAGTACTTC. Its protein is CASSNSGRTISYEQYF.

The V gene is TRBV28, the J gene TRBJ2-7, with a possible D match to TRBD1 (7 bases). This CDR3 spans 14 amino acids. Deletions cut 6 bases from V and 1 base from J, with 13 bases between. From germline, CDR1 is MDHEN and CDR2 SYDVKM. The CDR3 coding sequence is TGTGCCAGCAGGCGGGACAGCCTTTCCTACGAGCAGTACTTC. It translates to CASRRDSLSYEQYF.

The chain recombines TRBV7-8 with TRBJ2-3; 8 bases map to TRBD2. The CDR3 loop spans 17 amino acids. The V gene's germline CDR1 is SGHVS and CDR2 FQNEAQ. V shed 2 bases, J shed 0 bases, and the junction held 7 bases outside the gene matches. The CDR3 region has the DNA TGTGCCAGCAGCTTATCCCGGGGCGGGAGGAGCACAGATACGCAGTATTTT. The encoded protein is CASSLSRGGRSTDTQYF.

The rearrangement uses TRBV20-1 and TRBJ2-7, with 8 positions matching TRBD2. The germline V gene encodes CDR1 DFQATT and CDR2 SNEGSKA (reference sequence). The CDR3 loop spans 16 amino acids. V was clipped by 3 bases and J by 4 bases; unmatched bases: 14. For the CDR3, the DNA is TGCAGTGCTAGTTTACCTAGCGGGCCCACGGCATACGAGCAGTACTTC. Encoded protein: CSASLPSGPTAYEQYF.

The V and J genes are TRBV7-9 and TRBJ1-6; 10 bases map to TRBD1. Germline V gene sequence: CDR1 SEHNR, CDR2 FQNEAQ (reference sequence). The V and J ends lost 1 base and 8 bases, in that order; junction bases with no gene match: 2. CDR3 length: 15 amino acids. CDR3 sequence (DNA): TGTGCCAGCAGCTTAGGGACAGGGGGGGATTCACCCCTCCACTTT. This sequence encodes CASSLGTGGDSPLHF.

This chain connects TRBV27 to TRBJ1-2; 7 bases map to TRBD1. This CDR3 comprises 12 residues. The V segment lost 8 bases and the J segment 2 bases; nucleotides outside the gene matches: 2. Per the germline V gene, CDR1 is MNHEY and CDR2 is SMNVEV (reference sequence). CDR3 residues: CASGGGNYGYTF. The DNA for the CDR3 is TGTGCCAGCGGAGGGGGCAACTATGGCTACACCTTC.

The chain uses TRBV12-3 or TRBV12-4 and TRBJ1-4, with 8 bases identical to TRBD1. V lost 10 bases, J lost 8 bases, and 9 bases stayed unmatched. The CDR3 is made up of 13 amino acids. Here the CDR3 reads CATRTGRGEKLFF. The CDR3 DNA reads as TGTGCCACCAGGACAGGGAGAGGCGAAAAACTGTTTTTT.

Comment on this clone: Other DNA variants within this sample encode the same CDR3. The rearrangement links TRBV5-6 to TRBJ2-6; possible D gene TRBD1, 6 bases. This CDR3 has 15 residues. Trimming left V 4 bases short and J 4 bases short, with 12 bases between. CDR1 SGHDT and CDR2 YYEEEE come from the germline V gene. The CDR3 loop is CASSPQGSGANVLTF. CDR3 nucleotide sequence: TGTGCCAGCAGCCCACAGGGCTCCGGGGCCAACGTCCTGACTTTC.

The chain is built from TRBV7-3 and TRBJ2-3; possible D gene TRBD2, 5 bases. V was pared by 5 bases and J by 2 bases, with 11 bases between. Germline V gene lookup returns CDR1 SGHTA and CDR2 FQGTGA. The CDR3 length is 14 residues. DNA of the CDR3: TGTGCCAGCAGCGAAGGACTTTTCACAGATACGCAGTATTTT. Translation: CASSEGLFTDTQYF. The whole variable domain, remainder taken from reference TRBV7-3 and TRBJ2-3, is GAGVSQTPSNKVTEKGKYVELRCDPISGHTALYWYRQSLGQGPEFLIYFQGTGAADDSGLPNDRFFAVRPEGSVSTLKIQRTERGDSAVYLCASSEGLFTDTQYFGPGTRLTVL.

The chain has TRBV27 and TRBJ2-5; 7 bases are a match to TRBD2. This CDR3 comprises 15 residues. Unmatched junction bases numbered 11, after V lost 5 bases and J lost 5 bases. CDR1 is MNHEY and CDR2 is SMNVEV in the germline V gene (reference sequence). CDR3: CASSELAGEYETQYF. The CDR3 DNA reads TGTGCCAGCAGTGAGTTGGCGGGAGAATACGAGACCCAGTACTTC.

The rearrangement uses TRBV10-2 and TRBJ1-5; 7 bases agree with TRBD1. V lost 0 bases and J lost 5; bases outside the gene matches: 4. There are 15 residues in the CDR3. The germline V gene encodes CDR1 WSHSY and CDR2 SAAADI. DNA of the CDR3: TGCGCCAGCAGTGAGTCTGGAGGGGGCCATCAGCCCCAGCATTTT. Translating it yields CASSESGGGHQPQHF.

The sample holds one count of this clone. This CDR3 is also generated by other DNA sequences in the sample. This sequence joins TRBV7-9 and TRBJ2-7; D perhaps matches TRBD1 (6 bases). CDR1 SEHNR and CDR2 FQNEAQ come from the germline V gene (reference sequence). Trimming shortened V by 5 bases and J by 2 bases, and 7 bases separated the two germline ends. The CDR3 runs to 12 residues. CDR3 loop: CASSRDTYEQYF. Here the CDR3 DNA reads TGTGCCAGCAGCCGGGACACCTACGAGCAGTACTTC.

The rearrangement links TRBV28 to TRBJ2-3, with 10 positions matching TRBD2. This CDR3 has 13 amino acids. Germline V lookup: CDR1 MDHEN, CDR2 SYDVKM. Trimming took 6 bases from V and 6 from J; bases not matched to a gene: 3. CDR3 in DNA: TGTGCCAGCAGCTGGACTAGCGGTGATACGCAGTATTTT. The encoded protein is CASSWTSGDTQYF.

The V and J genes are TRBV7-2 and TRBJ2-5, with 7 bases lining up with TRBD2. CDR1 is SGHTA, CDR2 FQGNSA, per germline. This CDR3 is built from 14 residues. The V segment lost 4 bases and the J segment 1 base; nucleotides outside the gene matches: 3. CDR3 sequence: CASSSPGGQETQYF. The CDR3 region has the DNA TGTGCCAGCAGCTCTCCGGGAGGCCAAGAGACCCAGTACTTC.

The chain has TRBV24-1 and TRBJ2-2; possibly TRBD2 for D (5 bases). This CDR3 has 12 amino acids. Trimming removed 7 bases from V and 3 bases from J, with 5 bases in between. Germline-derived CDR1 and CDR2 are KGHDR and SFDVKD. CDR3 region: CATSGDTGELFF. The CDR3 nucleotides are TGTGCCACCAGCGGGGACACCGGGGAGCTGTTTTTT.

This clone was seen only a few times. The CDR3 loop reads CASSLSGDTQYF. The CDR3, as DNA: TGTGCCAGCAGCCTCTCAGGGGATACGCAGTATTTT. The rearrangement uses TRBV7-9 and TRBJ2-3; D might be TRBD1 (5 bases). Germline CDR1 SEHNR, CDR2 FQNEAQ (reference sequence). Between the trimmed V and J ends, which lost 5 bases and 6 bases, there was a span of 9 bases. The CDR3 runs 12 residues.

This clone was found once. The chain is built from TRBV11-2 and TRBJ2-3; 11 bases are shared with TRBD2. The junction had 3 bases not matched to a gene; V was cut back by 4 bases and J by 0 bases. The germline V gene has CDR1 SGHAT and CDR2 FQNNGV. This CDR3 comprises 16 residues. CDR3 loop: CASSYTSGSSTDTQYF. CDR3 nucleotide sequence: TGTGCCAGCAGCTATACTAGCGGGAGTAGCACAGATACGCAGTATTTT.

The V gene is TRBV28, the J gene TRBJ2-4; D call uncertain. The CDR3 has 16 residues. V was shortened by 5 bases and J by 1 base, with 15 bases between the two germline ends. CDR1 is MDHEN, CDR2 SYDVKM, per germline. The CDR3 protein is CASSTSPVSAKNIQYF. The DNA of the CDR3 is TGTGCCAGCAGTACATCCCCAGTTAGCGCCAAAAACATTCAGTACTTC. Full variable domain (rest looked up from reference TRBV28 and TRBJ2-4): DVKVTQSSRYLVKRTGEKVFLECVQDMDHENMFWYRQDPGLGLRLIYFSYDVKMKEKGDIPEGYSVSREKKERFSLILESASTNQTSMYLCASSTSPVSAKNIQYFGAGTRLSVL.

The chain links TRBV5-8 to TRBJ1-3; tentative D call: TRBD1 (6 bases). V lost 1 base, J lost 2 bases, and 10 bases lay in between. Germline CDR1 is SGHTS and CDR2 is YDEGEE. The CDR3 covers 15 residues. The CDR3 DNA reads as TGTGCCAGCAGCTTGAGGGGGTCTCCTGGAAACACCATATATTTT. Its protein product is CASSLRGSPGNTIYF.

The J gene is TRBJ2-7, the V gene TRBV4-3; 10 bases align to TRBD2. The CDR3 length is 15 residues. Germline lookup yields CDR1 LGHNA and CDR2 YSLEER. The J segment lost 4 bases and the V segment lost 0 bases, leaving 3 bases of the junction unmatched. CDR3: CASSQDAAGGYEQYF. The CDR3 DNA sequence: TGCGCCAGCAGCCAAGATGCAGCGGGAGGGTACGAGCAGTACTTC.

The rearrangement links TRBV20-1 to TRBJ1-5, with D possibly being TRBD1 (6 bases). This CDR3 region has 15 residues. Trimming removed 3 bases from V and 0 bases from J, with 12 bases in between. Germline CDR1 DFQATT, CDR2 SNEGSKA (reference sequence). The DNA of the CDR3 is TGCAGTGCTAGTTCAGGGGCTAATAGCAATCAGCCCCAGCATTTT. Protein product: CSASSGANSNQPQHF.

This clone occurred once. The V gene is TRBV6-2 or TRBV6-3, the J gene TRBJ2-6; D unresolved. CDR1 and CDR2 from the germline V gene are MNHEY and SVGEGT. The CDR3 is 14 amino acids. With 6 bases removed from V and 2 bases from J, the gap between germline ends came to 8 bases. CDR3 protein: CASSPAAGANVLTF. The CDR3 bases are TGTGCCAGCAGCCCCGCGGCTGGGGCCAACGTCCTGACTTTC.

CDR3: CASCWTGLGEQYF. The CDR3 nucleotides read TGTGCCAGCTGTTGGACAGGGCTCGGCGAGCAGTACTTC. The chain uses TRBV6-2 or TRBV6-3 and TRBJ2-7, with 8 bases fitting TRBD1. The V gene end was trimmed by 8 bases and the J gene end by 6 bases; junction bases not matched to a gene: 9. The CDR3 covers 13 residues. Germline V CDR1 and CDR2: MNHEY, SVGEGT.

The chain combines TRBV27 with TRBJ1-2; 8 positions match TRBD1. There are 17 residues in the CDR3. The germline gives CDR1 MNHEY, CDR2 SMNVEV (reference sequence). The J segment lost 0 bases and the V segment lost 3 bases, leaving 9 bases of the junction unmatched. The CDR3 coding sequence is TGTGCCAGCAGTTTTTCGGCAGGGGGCCTGTCTAACTATGGCTACACCTTC. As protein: CASSFSAGGLSNYGYTF.

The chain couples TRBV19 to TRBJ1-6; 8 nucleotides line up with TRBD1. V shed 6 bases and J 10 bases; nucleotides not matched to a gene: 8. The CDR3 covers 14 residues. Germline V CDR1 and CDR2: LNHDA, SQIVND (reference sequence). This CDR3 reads CASSSDRGRSPLHF. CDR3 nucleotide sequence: TGTGCCAGTAGCAGCGACAGGGGTCGGTCACCCCTCCACTTT.

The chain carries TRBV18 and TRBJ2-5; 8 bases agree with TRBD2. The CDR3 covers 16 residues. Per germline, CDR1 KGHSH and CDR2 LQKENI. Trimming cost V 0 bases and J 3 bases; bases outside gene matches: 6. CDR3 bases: TGTGCCAGCTCACCACCTTCCAGCGGGAGAAAAGAGACCCAGTACTTC. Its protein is CASSPPSSGRKETQYF.

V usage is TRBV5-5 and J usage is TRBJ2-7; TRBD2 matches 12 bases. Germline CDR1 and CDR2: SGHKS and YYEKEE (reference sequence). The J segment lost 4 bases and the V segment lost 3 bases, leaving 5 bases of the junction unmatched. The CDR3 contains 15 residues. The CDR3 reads CASSSTSGSSYEQYF. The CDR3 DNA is TGTGCCAGCAGCTCGACTAGCGGGAGTTCGTACGAGCAGTACTTC.